This is a list of T cell receptor beta chains from one sample in a study of spatial heterogeneity in lung cancer. TCRdb reprocessed the 5' RACE reads with MiXCR, giving one entry per CDR3 protein. The sample has roughly 70,000 distinct CDR3 sequences, roughly 13% seen once. Here the sequenced sample was PBMCs, taken at surgery. The receptors originated from a male donor with early-stage non-small cell lung cancer. The CDR3 runs from the conserved cysteine through the conserved F or W.

V gene	J gene	CDR3 protein
TRBV9	TRBJ1-4	CASSVGPGGQHNEKLFF
TRBV12-3/TRBV12-4	TRBJ1-1	CATSRGTEAFF
TRBV11-1	TRBJ1-1	CASSLLRDTEAFF
TRBV19	TRBJ2-1	CASSSLAGGAYNEQFF
TRBV28	TRBJ2-1	CASTFGGFQFF
TRBV6-2/TRBV6-3	TRBJ2-5	CASSYSGDGETQYF
TRBV5-1	TRBJ2-7	CASSRGGTPPYEQYF
TRBV30	TRBJ2-5	CAWGEETQYF
TRBV7-2	TRBJ1-1	CASRLTGVMNTEAFF
TRBV12-5	TRBJ2-1	CASGWMRDEQFF
TRBV2	TRBJ1-4	CASSDRGGIQELFF
TRBV12-3/TRBV12-4	TRBJ2-2	CASSLGRGSLPGELFF
TRBV7-9	TRBJ2-7	CASSRLNSEQYF
TRBV20-1	TRBJ2-7	CSAIPGLAGTYEQYF
TRBV5-8	TRBJ1-2	CASREQQPNGYTF
TRBV2	TRBJ1-6	CASIRSIASPLHF
TRBV6-6	TRBJ1-2	CASSQGLFDGYTF
TRBV6-6	TRBJ2-3	CASTPSTDTQYF
TRBV6-2/TRBV6-3	TRBJ2-1	CASTNPDRDYNEQFF
TRBV27	TRBJ2-1	CASKPRANTEQFF
TRBV4-1	TRBJ2-3	CASSQVTDTQYF
TRBV7-3	TRBJ1-1	CASTQGAGTEAFF
TRBV4-1	TRBJ1-2	CASSQGQRGPSYGYTF
TRBV9	TRBJ2-7	CASSVGQYYEQYF
TRBV14	TRBJ1-2	CASSQRLHYGYTF
TRBV5-1	TRBJ2-2	CASSLAAGNTGELFF
TRBV4-1	TRBJ1-6	CASSQSQGFGNSPLHF
TRBV6-6	TRBJ2-1	CASSYGTGVNEQFF
TRBV7-3	TRBJ2-2	CASSFSGNRQNIGELFF
TRBV6-5	TRBJ2-7	CASSYNRGSEQYF
TRBV3-1	TRBJ1-3	CASSDIGSSGNTIYF
TRBV6-2/TRBV6-3	TRBJ2-1	CASSYSSGTPGEQFF
TRBV6-1	TRBJ2-1	CASTLETYNEQFF
TRBV6-5	TRBJ2-1	CASSYSGGESYNEQFF
TRBV5-1	TRBJ2-1	CASSLSIAGGSYNEQFF
TRBV6-5	TRBJ2-2	CASSYSAGGKTGELFF
TRBV6-1	TRBJ1-5	CASKPGTVNQPQHF
TRBV19	TRBJ1-5	CASSRRGQGFFQPQHF
TRBV20-1	TRBJ2-7	CSAPPGLDSYEQYF
TRBV24-1	TRBJ1-2	CATSDLHRAYGYTF
TRBV3-1	TRBJ1-4	CASSPNRGTNEKLFF
TRBV12-5	TRBJ2-1	CASGLVGRGSSYNEQFF
TRBV12-3/TRBV12-4	TRBJ2-1	CASSPWLAVNNEQFF
TRBV7-2	TRBJ1-1	CASSLGVLNTEAFF
TRBV4-2	TRBJ2-1	CASSQDGTRHLEEQFF
TRBV6-1	TRBJ1-1	CASSKTTGVNTEAFF
TRBV20-1	TRBJ1-2	CSARDNNYGYTF
TRBV5-1	TRBJ2-3	CASRTGPSTDTQYF
TRBV6-9	TRBJ2-3	CASGAGDTDADTQYF
TRBV28	TRBJ2-2	CASPDLNTGELFF
TRBV12-3/TRBV12-4	TRBJ2-3	CASSPRGTGGSGDTQYF
TRBV29-1	TRBJ2-1	CSVRPQYNEQFF
TRBV21-1	TRBJ2-5	CASSDQGRETQYF
TRBV27	TRBJ2-2	CASSLVAGRVRDTGELFF
TRBV9	TRBJ2-7	CASSAQTGLAGVMQYF
TRBV29-1	TRBJ1-1	CSAIPGRTDTEAFF